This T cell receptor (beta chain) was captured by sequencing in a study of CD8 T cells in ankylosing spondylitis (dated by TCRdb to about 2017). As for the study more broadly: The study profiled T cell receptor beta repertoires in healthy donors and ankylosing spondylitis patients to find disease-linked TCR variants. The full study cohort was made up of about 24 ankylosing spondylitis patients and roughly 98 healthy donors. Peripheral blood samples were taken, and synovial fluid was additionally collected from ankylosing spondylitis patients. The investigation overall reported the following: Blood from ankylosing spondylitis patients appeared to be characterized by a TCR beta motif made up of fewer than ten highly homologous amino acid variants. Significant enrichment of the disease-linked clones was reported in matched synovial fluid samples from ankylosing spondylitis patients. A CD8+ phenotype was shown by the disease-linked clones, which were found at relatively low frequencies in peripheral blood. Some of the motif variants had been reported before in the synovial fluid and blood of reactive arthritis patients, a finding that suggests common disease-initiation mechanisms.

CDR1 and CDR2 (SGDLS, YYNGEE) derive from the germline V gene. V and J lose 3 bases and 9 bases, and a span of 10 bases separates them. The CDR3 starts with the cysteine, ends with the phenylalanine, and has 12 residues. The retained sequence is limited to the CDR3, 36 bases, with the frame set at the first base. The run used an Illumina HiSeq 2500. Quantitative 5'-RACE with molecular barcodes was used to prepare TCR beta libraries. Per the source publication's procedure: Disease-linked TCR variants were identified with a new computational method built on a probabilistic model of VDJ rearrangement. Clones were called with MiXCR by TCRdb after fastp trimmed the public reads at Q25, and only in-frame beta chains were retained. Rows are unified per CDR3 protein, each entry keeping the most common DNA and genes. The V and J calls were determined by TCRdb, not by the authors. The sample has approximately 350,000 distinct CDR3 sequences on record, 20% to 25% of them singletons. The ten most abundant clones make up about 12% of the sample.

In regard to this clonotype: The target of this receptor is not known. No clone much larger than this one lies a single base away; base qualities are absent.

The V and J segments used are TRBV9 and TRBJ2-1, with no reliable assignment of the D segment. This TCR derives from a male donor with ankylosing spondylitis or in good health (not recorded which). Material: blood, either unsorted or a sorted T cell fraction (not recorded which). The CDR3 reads CASSGSLGEQFF. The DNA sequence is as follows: TGTGCCAGCAGCGGGTCCCTCGGTGAGCAGTTCTTC. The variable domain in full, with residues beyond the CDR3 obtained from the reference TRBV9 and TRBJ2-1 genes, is DSGVTQTPKHLITATGQRVTLRCSPRSGDLSVYWYQQSLDQGLQFLIQYYNGEERAKGNILERFSAQQFPDLHSELNLSSLELGDSALYFCASSGSLGEQFFGPGTRLTVL.